Presented here are 21 T cell receptor beta chains from one specimen sequenced in a study of identifying expanded T cells in peripheral blood. Profiled with immunoSEQ multiplex PCR; TCRdb holds only in-frame clones, not every one. Counted here are 100,000 to 150,000 clones, about 80% occurring once; the ten biggest clones make up more than 2.5%. The sequencing input was blood. The receptors here all came from a person aged 18 to 70 in good health.

The chain employs TRBV5-1 and TRBJ1-3; 10 nucleotides match TRBD1. The CDR3 runs 16 residues. CDR1 and CDR2 (germline): SGHRS, YFSETQ. Trimming at V came to 1 base and at J to 4 bases, leaving 5 bases not matched to a gene. CDR3 sequence (DNA): TGCGCCAGCAGCTTGCCCGGGACAGGGGCCGGAAACACCATATATTTT. Its translation: CASSLPGTGAGNTIYF.

This sequence joins TRBV19 and TRBJ2-3; D perhaps matches TRBD2 (6 bases). V gave up 4 bases and J gave up 3 bases, with 17 bases separating them. Germline loops: CDR1 LNHDA, CDR2 SQIVND (reference sequence). The CDR3 extends over 16 amino acids. For the CDR3, the DNA is TGTGCCAGTAGTAGGGCGCGGGGTCCGGGAACAGATACGCAGTATTTT. Residues: CASSRARGPGTDTQYF.

This chain connects TRBV6-5 to TRBJ2-2; the D is unclear. V lost 0 bases, J lost 2 bases, and 7 bases lay in between. The CDR3 runs to 15 residues. Germline values: CDR1 MNHEY, CDR2 SVGAGI. Here the CDR3 reads CASSYSGANTGELFF. The DNA of the CDR3 is TGTGCCAGCAGTTACTCTGGAGCAAACACCGGGGAGCTGTTTTTT.

This chain joins TRBV2 and TRBJ2-1, with 7 bases matching TRBD1. CDR3 length equals 13 residues. V shed 6 bases and J 4 bases; nucleotides not matched to a gene: 3. From germline, CDR1 is SNHLY and CDR2 FYNNEI. The CDR3 DNA follows: TGTGCCAGCAGCCGGGACAGATACAATGAGCAGTTCTTC. This encodes CASSRDRYNEQFF.

This clone was seen a single time. This sample also contains other DNA sequences that code for the same CDR3. CDR3 sequence (DNA): TGCAGCGTTGAGGGAAGGATGAACACTGAAGCTTTCTTT. It specifies CSVEGRMNTEAFF. The gene calls are TRBV29-1 and TRBJ1-1, with unresolved D. CDR1 and CDR2 (germline): SQVTM, ANQGSEA. V dropped 3 bases and J dropped 0 bases, with 8 bases sitting between them. The CDR3 is 13 amino acids.

CDR3 nucleotide sequence: TGCAGCGTTGGTCCGGGGGATGGCTACACCTTC. This sequence encodes CSVGPGDGYTF. The chain recombines TRBV29-1 with TRBJ1-2; D may be TRBD1 (5 bases). CDR3 length equals 11 residues. Trimming cost V 4 bases and J 6 bases, with 9 bases left between them. The germline gives CDR1 SQVTM, CDR2 ANQGSEA.

The CDR3 sequence is CASSISTRSYEQYF. Here the CDR3 DNA reads TGTGCCAGTAGTATCTCTACCCGCTCCTACGAGCAGTACTTC. V usage is TRBV19 and J usage is TRBJ2-7; D remains ambiguous. Trimming left V 3 bases short and J 0 bases short, with 9 bases between. The CDR3 extends over 14 amino acids. The germline V gene encodes CDR1 LNHDA and CDR2 SQIVND (reference sequence).

V usage is TRBV4-3 and J usage is TRBJ2-7; D is tentatively TRBD1 or TRBD2 (5 bases each). The CDR3 totals 13 residues. The germline CDR1 and CDR2 sequences are LGHNA and YSLEER. V lost 4 bases to trimming and J lost 3 bases, with 10 bases between them. DNA of the CDR3: TGCGCCAGCAGCCGAGGGGCGGGCTACGAGCAGTACTTC. It specifies CASSRGAGYEQYF.

This clone is labeled as medium-sized. An end of the junction differs from the germline gene, which may be a read error. The genes are TRBV7-9 and TRBJ2-7; 7 bases line up with TRBD1. The CDR3 runs 11 residues. CDR1 is SEHNR and CDR2 is FQNEAQ in the germline V gene (reference sequence). The CDR3 region is CASSLGQEVCF. The DNA of the CDR3 is TGTGCCAGCAGCCTCGGACAGGAGGTATGCTTC. Complete variable domain (other parts from reference TRBV7-9 and TRBJ2-7): DTGVSQNPRHKITKRGQNVTFRCDPISEHNRLYWYRQTLGQGPEFLTYFQNEAQLEKSRLLSDRFSAERPKGSFSTLEIQRTEQGDSAMYLCASSLGQEVCFGPGTRLTVT.

CDR3 coding DNA: TGTGCCAGCAGCTTAGGGGCAGGTGGAGATCAGCCCCAGCATTTT. Its translation: CASSLGAGGDQPQHF. This chain joins TRBV11-2 and TRBJ1-5; D is undetermined. V was clipped by 1 base and J by 5 bases, with 12 bases between them. The CDR3 length is 15 residues. Germline lookup yields CDR1 SGHAT and CDR2 FQNNGV.

The chain joins TRBV13 to TRBJ2-7; TRBD1 agrees at 7 bases. CDR1 and CDR2 (germline): PRHDT, FYEKMQ (reference sequence). The CDR3 is 14 amino acids. V trimming: 5 bases; J trimming: 0 bases; junction bases outside the gene matches: 4. CDR3 loop: CASSRGDSSYEQYF. As DNA, the CDR3 is TGTGCCAGCAGCAGAGGGGACAGCTCCTACGAGCAGTACTTC.

V is TRBV27 and J is TRBJ1-4; D gene ambiguous. The CDR3 is 13 residues long. V lost 3 bases, J lost 7 bases, and 9 bases lay in between. Germline-derived CDR1 and CDR2 are MNHEY and SMNVEV (reference sequence). CDR3 coding DNA: TGTGCCAGCAGTTTTGGGGTTGTTGAAAAACTGTTTTTT. Its translation: CASSFGVVEKLFF.

The DNA for the CDR3 is TGTGCCAGCAGTGAAGTCGGACAGACCTACGAGCAGTACTTC. Translation: CASSEVGQTYEQYF. This sequence joins TRBV6-1 and TRBJ2-7; maybe TRBD1 (6 bases). V lost 1 base to trimming and J lost 2 bases, with 9 bases between them. The CDR3 runs to 14 residues. Looked up from germline, CDR1 is MNHNS and CDR2 is SASEGT.

This chain links TRBV12-5 with TRBJ1-3; D is ambiguous. V gave up 9 bases and J gave up 4 bases, with 16 bases separating them. Germline V gene lookup returns CDR1 LGHNT and CDR2 FRNRAP. This CDR3 region has 14 residues. CDR3 residues: CASDRGFPGNTIYF. In DNA form, the CDR3 reads TGTGCTAGCGACCGCGGGTTTCCAGGAAACACCATATATTTT.

This clone appeared a few times. The V and J genes are TRBV2 and TRBJ2-7; the D call may be TRBD1 or TRBD2 (6 bases each). This CDR3 has 16 amino acids. Trimming took 4 bases from V and 7 from J, leaving 23 bases between them. The V gene's germline CDR1 is SNHLY and CDR2 FYNNEI. The CDR3 DNA is TGTGCCAGCAGTGTTAGTCGGGGGCGCCCAGGACGGGAGCAGTACTTC. This gives the protein CASSVSRGRPGREQYF.

The chain is built from TRBV5-6 and TRBJ1-4; D not resolved. The ends were cut back, 2 bases at V and 0 bases at J, with 5 bases in the middle. Germline-derived CDR1 and CDR2 are SGHDT and YYEEEE. This CDR3 is built from 14 residues. CDR3 in amino acids: CASSFTPTNEKLFF. The CDR3 DNA reads TGTGCCAGCAGCTTTACCCCAACTAATGAAAAACTGTTTTTT. Variable domain in full (rest from reference TRBV5-6 and TRBJ1-4): DAGVTQSPTHLIKTRGQQVTLRCSPKSGHDTVSWYQQALGQGPQFIFQYYEEEERQRGNFPDRFSGHQFPNYSSELNVNALLLGDSALYLCASSFTPTNEKLFFGSGTQLSVL.

The CDR3 sequence is CASSTKQGEETQYF. The DNA for the CDR3 is TGTGCCAGTAGTACGAAACAGGGGGAAGAGACCCAGTACTTC. This chain uses TRBV19 with TRBJ2-5; 8 positions agree with TRBD1. Germline CDR1 reads LNHDA; CDR2 reads SQIVND (reference sequence). The CDR3 extends over 14 amino acids. Trimming cost V 4 bases and J 3 bases; bases outside gene matches: 4.

The chain is built from TRBV30 and TRBJ1-6, with D uncertain. CDR1 is GTSNPN and CDR2 is SVGIG in the germline V gene (reference sequence). Trimming left V 0 bases short and J 7 bases short, with 10 bases between. The CDR3 spans 14 residues. The CDR3 DNA reads as TGTGCCTGGAGTGTACAGCTAGCCAATTCACCCCTCCACTTT. Translated, it gives CAWSVQLANSPLHF.

At least ten counts were recorded for this clone. The chain joins TRBV5-6 to TRBJ1-5; possibly TRBD1 for D (6 bases). V was pared by 4 bases and J by 5 bases, with 19 bases between. The V gene's germline CDR1 is SGHDT and CDR2 YYEEEE. The CDR3 totals 16 residues. As DNA, the CDR3 is TGTGCCAGCAGCCCGGGGCAGGGGAGGCGCCATCAGCCCCAGCATTTT. Amino acid sequence: CASSPGQGRRHQPQHF.

V usage is TRBV15 and J usage is TRBJ2-1, with D possibly matching TRBD1 (6 bases). This CDR3 is built from 15 residues. V was clipped by 0 bases and J by 6 bases, with 12 bases between them. Germline CDR1 reads LNHNV; CDR2 reads YYDKDF (reference sequence). This CDR3 reads CATSREAIGGNEQFF. CDR3 DNA: TGTGCCACCAGCAGAGAAGCAATAGGGGGCAATGAGCAGTTCTTC.

The chain combines TRBV2 with TRBJ1-2; D is ambiguous. Trimming left V 7 bases short and J 7 bases short, with 19 bases between. The CDR3 sequence is 14 residues long. The V gene's germline CDR1 is SNHLY and CDR2 FYNNEI. The CDR3 bases are TGTGCCAGCATGGTTTTGAGGGAATCGGCTGGCTACACCTTC. The encoded protein is CASMVLRESAGYTF.